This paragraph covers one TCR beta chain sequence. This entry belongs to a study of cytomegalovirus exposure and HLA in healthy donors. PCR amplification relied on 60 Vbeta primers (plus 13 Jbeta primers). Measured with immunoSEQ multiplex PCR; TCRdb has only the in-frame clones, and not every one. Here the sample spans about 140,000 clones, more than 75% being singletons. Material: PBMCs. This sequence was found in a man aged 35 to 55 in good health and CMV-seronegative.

The CDR3 coding sequence is TGTGCCAGCAGTGAACAGGGGCTCCTGGGCTACACCTTC. Translated: CASSEQGLLGYTF. The chain recombines TRBV6-1 with TRBJ1-2, with D tentatively TRBD1 (6 bases). Germline V gene data show CDR1 as MNHNS and CDR2 as SASEGT. The CDR3 extends over 13 amino acids. V was clipped by 2 bases and J by 8 bases, with 12 bases between them.